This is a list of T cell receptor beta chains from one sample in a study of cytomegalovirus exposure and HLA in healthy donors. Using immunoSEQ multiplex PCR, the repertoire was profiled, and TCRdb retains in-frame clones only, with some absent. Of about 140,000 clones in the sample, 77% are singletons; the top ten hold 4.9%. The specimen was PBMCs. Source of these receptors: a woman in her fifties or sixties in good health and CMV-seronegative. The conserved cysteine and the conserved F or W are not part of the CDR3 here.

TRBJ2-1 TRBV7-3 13 ASSLTGGPISEQF
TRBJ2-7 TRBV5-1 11 ASSLTGSYEQY
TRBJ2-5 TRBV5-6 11 ASRQGPQETQY
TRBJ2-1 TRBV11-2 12 ASSLAGGYNEQF
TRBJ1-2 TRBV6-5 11 ASSSPGNYGYT
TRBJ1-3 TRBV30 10 AWSLRANTIY
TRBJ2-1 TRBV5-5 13 ASSGGGQNGHEQF
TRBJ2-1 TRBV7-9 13 ASSFRTGRYNEQF
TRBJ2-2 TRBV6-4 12 ASSDTDFTGELF
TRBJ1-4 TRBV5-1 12 ASSLVQGGEKLF
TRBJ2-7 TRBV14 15 ASSQGPRQGETYEQY
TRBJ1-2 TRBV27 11 ASSRDRGRVYT
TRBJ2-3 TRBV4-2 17 ASSQDPLGLAGKRDTQY
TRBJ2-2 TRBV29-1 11 SVVGGSTGELF
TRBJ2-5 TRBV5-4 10 ASSSYQETQY
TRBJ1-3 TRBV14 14 ASSQHGQSSGNTIY
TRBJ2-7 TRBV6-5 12 ASRPGGPHYEQY